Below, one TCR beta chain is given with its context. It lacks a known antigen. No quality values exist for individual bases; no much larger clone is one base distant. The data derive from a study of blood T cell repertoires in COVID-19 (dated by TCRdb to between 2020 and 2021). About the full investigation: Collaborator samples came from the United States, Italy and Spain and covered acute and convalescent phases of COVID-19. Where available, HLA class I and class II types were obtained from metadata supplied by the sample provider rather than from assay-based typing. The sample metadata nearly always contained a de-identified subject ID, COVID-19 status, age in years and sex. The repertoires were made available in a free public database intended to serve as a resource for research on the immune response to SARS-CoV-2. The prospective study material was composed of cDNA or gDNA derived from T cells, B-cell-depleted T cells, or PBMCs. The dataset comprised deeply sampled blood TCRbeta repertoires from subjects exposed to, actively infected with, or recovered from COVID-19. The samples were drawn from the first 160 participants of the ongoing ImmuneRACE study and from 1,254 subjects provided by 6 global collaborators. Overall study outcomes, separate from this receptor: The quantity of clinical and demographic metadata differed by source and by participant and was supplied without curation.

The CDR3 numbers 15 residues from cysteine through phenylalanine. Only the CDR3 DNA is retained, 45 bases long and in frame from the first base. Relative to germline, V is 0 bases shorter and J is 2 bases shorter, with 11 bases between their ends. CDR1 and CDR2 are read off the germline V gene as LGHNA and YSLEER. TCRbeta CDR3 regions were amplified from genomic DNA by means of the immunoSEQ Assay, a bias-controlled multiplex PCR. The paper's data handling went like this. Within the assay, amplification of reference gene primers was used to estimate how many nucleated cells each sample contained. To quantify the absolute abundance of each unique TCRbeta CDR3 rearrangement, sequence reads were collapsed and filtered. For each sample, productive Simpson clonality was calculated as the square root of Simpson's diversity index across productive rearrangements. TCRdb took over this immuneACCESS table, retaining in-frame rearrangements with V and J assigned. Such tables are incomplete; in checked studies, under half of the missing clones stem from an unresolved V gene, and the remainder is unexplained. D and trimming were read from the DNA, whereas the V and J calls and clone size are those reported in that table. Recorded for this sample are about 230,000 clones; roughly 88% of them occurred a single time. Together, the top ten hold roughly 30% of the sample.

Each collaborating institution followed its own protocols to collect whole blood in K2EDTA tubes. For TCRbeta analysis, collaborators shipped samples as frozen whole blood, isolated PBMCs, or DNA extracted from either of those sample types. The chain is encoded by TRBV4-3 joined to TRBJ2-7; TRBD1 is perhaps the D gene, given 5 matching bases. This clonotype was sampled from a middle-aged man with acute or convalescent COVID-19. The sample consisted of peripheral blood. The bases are TGCGCCAGCAGCCAAGATGACAGCCCAACCTACGAGCAGTACTTC. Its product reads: CASSQDDSPTYEQYF.